This TCR beta chain is from a study of OX40 agonist ivuxolimab in advanced cancers. Study-wide context: The costimulatory receptor OX40 (CD134) was targeted by ivuxolimab, a fully human IgG2 agonistic monoclonal antibody. Intravenous ivuxolimab was administered to patients every 2 weeks at six dose levels: 0.01, 0.1, 0.3, 1.5, 3 and 10 mg/kg. Of the approximately 50 dose-escalation patients, hepatocellular carcinoma was present in about 20, melanoma in roughly 15, renal cell carcinoma in 9 and head and neck cancer in 9. In the dose-escalation cohort, approximately 82% of patients were male, and the mean age was around 65 years with a range of about 20 to 79. Prior anti-PD-1, anti-PD-L1 or anti-CTLA-4 therapy was permitted, and checkpoint inhibitors had been received by less than 45% of dose-escalation patients. Partial responses occurred in three dose-escalation patients, of whom one had hepatocellular carcinoma and two had cutaneous melanoma. Peripheral TCRbeta sequencing aimed to test whether ivuxolimab altered TCR sequence diversity and caused clonal T-cell expansion. The paper covers the monotherapy dose-escalation part of the phase I ivuxolimab trial, which included N ≈ 50 patients. The investigation overall reported the following: Antigen specificity was not determined for the clonally expanded peripheral T cells. At doses from 0.1 to 3.0 mg/kg, clonal expansion was seen in both CD4+ and CD8+ blood T cells between baseline and week 6. After ivuxolimab, expanded clones were on average more numerous among CD8+ T cells than among CD4+ T cells. In the 0.1-3.0 mg/kg groups, partial responders were among the patients with the lowest normalized peripheral clonal expansion, particularly in CD8+ T cells. Low levels of normalized T-cell clonal expansion were also seen in some patients who did not respond.

The trial excluded patients who had a history of autoimmune disease or who were on systemic immunosuppression. In every dose cohort, peripheral blood was drawn for TCR sequencing at baseline, cycle 4 day 1, and cycle 7 day 1. Samples came from an open-label, multicenter, first-in-human phase I dose-escalation trial of ivuxolimab. Adults with locally advanced or metastatic melanoma, renal cell, hepatocellular, or head and neck squamous cell carcinoma were enrolled in the trial. Before TCR sequencing, CD4+ T cells and CD8+ T cells from peripheral blood were sorted into separate populations. The CDR3, cysteine through phenylalanine, is 16 amino acids long. Only the CDR3 region is kept as DNA, spanning 48 bases read in frame from base 1. Reading the germline V gene gives CDR1 SGHTA and CDR2 FQGNSA. Trimming costs V 4 bases and J 2 bases, and their ends lie 17 bases apart. For sequencing of the TCRbeta CDR3 region, genomic DNA was extracted from the sorted cells. TCRbeta CDR3 regions were sequenced using the immunoSEQ Assay. TCRdb took over this immuneACCESS table, retaining in-frame rearrangements with V and J assigned. Such tables are incomplete; in checked studies, under half of the missing clones stem from an unresolved V gene, and the remainder is unexplained. Across this sample there are 75,000 to 100,000 clones, with more than 90% seen only once. The biggest ten clones account for less than 3.5% of the sample.

With regard to this clone: Its antigen specificity is not known. The record has no base qualities; no much larger clone is one base away.

The chain was built from TRBV7-2 and TRBJ1-2; the D segment could be TRBD1, given 5 matching bases. The receptor was isolated from an adult with an advanced solid tumor such as melanoma, head and neck, liver or kidney cancer. The specimen was CD4+ or CD8+ T cells sorted from blood, collected in a trial of the OX40 agonist ivuxolimab. The sequence in DNA is TGTGCCAGCAGCTACGCCCGTCGGGACCTGAACTATGGCTACACCTTC. It translates as CASSYARRDLNYGYTF. Full variable domain (CDR3 extended with the reference TRBV7-2 and TRBJ1-2 proteins): GAGVSQSPSNKVTEKGKDVELRCDPISGHTALYWYRQSLGQGLEFLIYFQGNSAPDKSGLPSDRFSAERTGGSVSTLTIQRTQQEDSAVYLCASSYARRDLNYGYTFGSGTRLTVV.